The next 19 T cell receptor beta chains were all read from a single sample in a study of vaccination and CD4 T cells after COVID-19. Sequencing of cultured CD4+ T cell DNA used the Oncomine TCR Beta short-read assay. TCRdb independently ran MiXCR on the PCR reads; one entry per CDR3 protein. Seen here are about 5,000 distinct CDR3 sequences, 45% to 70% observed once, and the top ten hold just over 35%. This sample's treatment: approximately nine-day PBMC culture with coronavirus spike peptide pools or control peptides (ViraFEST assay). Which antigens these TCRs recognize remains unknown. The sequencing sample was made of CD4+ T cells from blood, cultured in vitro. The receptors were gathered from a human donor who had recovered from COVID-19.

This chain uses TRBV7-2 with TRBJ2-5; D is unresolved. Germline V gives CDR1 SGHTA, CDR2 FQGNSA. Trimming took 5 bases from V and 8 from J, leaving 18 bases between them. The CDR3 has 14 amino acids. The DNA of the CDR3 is TGTGCCAGCAGCACCGGCGGCGATCTAGTAACCCAGTACTTC. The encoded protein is CASSTGGDLVTQYF.

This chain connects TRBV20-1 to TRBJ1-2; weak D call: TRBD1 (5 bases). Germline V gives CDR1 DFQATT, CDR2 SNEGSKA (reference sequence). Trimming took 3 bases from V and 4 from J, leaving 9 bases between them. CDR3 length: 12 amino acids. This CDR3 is CSARGPGYGYTF. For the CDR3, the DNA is TGCAGTGCTAGGGGGCCGGGCTATGGCTACACCTTC.

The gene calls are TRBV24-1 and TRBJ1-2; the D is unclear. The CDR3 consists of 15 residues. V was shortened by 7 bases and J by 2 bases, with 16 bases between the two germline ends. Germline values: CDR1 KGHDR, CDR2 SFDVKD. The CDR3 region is CATSDATGTNYGYTF. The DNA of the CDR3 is TGTGCCACCAGCGATGCTACGGGCACCAACTATGGCTACACCTTC.

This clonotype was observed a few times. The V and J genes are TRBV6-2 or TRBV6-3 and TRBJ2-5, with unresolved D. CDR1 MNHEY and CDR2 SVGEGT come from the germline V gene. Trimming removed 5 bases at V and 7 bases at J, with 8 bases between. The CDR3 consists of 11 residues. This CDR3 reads CASSVPGTQYF. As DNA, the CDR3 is TGTGCCAGCAGTGTCCCGGGGACCCAGTACTTC.

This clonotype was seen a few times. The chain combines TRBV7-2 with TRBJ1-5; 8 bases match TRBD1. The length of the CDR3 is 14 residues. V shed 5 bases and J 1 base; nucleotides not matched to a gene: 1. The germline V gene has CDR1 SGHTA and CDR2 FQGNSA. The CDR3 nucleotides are TGTGCCAGCAGCAGACAGGGGAGCAATCAGCCCCAGCATTTT. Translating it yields CASSRQGSNQPQHF.

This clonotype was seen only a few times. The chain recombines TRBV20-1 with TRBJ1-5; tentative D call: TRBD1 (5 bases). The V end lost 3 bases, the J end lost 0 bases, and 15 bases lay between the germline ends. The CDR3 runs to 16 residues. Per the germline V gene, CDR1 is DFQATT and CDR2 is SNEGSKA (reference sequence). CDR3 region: CSASVQWGNSNQPQHF. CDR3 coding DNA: TGCAGTGCTAGCGTCCAATGGGGCAATAGCAATCAGCCCCAGCATTTT.

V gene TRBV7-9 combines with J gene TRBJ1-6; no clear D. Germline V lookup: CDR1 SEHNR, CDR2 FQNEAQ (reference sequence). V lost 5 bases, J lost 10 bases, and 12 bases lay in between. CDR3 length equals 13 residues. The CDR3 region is CASSVPPLSPLHF. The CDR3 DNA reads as TGTGCCAGCAGCGTTCCCCCTCTATCACCCCTCCACTTT.

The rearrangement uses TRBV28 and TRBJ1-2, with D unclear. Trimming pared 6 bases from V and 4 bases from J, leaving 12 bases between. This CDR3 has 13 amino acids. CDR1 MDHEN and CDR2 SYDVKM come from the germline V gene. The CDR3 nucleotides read TGTGCCAGCAGCGCCAGAAAGGTCTATGGCTACACCTTC. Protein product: CASSARKVYGYTF.

In DNA form, the CDR3 reads TGCAGTGCTAGAGCAGGGGCGGAGACCCAGTACTTC. Translated: CSARAGAETQYF. The chain employs TRBV20-1 and TRBJ2-5; D is perhaps TRBD1 (6 bases). Trimming left V 1 base short and J 5 bases short, with 8 bases between. Germline V CDR1 and CDR2: DFQATT, SNEGSKA (reference sequence). There are 12 residues in the CDR3.

The CDR3 bases are TGCAGTGCTAGAGATCCGTCTAGGGGTGGCTACACCTTC. It encodes CSARDPSRGGYTF. The gene calls are TRBV20-1 and TRBJ1-2, with D possibly being TRBD1 (5 bases). Germline CDR1 is DFQATT and CDR2 is SNEGSKA (reference sequence). The V gene lost 0 bases and the J gene lost 7 bases, with 12 bases spanning the gap. This CDR3 is built from 13 residues.

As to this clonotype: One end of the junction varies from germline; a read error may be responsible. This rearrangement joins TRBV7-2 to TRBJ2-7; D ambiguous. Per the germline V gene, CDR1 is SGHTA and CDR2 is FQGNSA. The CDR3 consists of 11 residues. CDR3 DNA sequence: TGTGTCAGCAGCTTAGGACGCGAGCAGTACTTC. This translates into CVSSLGREQYF.

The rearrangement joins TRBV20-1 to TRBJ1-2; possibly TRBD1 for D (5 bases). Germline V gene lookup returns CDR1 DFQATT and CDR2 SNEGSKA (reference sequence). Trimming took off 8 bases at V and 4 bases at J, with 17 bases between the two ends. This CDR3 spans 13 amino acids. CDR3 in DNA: TGCAGTCAACCGGGACGCAACTCCTATGGCTACACCTTC. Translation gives CSQPGRNSYGYTF.

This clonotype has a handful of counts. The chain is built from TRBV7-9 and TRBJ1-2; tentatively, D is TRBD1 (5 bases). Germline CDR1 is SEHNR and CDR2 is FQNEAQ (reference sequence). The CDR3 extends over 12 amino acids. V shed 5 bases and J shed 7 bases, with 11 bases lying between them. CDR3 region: CASSTRESGYTF. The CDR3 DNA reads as TGTGCCAGCAGCACCAGGGAAAGTGGCTACACCTTC.

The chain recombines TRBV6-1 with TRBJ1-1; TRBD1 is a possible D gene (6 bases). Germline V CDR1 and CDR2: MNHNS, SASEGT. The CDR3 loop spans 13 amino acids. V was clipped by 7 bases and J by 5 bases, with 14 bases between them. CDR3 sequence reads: CASTPEGGTEAFF. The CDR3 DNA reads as TGTGCCAGCACCCCCGAGGGGGGTACTGAAGCTTTCTTT.

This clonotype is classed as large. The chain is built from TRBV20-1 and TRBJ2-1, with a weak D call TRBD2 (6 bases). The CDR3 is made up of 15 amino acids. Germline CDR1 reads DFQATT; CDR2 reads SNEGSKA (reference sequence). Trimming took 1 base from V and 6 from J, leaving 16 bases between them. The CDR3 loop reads CSARGRGSSLNEQFF. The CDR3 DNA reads TGCAGTGCTAGAGGCCGGGGGTCGTCCCTCAATGAGCAGTTCTTC.

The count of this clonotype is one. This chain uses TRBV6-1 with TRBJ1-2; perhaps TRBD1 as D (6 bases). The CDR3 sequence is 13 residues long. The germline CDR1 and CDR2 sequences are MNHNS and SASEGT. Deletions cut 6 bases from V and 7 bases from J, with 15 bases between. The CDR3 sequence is CASRRSGDRGYTF. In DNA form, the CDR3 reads TGTGCCAGCAGACGATCAGGGGATCGTGGCTACACCTTC.

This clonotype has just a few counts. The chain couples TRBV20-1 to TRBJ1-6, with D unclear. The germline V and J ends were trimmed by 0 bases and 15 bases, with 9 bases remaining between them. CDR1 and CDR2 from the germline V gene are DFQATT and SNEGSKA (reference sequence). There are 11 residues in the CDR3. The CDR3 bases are TGCAGTGCTAGAGATCACGGTGGCCTCCACTTT. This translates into CSARDHGGLHF.

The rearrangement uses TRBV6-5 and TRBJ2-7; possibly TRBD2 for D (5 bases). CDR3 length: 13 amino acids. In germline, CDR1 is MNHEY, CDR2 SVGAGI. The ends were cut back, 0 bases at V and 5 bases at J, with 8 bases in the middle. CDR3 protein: CASSYSRADEQYF. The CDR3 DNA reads TGTGCCAGCAGTTACTCGCGAGCGGACGAGCAGTACTTC.

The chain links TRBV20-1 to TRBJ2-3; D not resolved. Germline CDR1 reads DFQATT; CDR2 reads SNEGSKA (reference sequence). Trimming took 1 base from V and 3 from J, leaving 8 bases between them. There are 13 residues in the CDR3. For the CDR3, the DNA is TGCAGTGCTAGAGGGAAGGGAACAGATACGCAGTATTTT. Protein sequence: CSARGKGTDTQYF.